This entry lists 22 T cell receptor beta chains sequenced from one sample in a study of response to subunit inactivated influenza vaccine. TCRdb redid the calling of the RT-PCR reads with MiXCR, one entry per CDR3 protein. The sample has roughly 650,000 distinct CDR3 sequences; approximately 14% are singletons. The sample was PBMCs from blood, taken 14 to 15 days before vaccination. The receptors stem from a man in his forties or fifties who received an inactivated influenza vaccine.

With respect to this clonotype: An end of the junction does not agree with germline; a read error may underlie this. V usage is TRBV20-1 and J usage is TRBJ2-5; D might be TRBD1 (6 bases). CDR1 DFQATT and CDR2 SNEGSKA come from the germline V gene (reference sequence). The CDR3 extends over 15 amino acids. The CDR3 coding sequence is TGCAGTGATAGAGATTACGGCAGGGGCCAAGAGACCCAGTACTTC. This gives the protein CSDRDYGRGQETQYF.

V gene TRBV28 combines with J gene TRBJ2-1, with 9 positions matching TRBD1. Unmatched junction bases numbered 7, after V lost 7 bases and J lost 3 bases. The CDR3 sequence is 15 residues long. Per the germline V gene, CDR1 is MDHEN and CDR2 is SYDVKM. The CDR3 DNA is TGTGCCAGCAAAAGACAGGGGGAGCACTACAATGAGCAGTTCTTC. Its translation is CASKRQGEHYNEQFF.

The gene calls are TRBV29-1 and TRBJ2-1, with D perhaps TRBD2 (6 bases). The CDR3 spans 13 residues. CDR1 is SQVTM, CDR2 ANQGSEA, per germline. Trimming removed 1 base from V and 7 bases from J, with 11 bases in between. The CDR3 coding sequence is TGCAGCGTTGAAGTGTCTGGGGGGAATGAGCAGTTCTTC. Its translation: CSVEVSGGNEQFF.

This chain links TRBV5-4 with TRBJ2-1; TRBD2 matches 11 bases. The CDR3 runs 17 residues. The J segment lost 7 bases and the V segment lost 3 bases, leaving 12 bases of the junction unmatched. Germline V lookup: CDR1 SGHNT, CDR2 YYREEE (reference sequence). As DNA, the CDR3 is TGTGCCAGCAGCTATAGGTTGTTAGCGGGAGGGGGGAATGAGCAGTTCTTC. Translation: CASSYRLLAGGGNEQFF.

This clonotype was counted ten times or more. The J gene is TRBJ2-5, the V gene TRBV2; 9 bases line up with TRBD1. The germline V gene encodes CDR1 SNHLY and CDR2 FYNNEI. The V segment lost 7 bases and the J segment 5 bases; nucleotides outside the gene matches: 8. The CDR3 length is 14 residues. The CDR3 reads CASTQRTGVETQYF. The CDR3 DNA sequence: TGTGCCAGCACGCAACGGACAGGGGTGGAGACCCAGTACTTC.

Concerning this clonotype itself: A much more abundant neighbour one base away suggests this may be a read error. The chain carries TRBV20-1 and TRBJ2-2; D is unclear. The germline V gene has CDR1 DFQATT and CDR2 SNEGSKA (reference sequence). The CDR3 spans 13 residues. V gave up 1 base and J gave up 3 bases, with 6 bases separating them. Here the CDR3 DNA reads TGCAGTGCTAGAGCCCCAGACACCGGGGAGCTGTTTTTT. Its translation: CSARAPDTGELFF.

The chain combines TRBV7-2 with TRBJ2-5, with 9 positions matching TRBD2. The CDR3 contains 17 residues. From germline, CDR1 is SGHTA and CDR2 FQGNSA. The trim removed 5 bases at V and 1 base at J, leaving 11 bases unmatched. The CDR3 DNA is TGTGCCAGCAGCCCCCCAGAGCGGGGGGCGTTCCAAGAGACCCAGTACTTC. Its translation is CASSPPERGAFQETQYF.

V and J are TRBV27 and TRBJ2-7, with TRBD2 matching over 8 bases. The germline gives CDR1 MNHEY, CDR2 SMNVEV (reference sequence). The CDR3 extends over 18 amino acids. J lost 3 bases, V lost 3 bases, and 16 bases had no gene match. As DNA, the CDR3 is TGTGCCAGCAGTTTCAGGGTTCTGATGAGCGGGAGAGTCTACGAGCAGTACTTC. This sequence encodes CASSFRVLMSGRVYEQYF.

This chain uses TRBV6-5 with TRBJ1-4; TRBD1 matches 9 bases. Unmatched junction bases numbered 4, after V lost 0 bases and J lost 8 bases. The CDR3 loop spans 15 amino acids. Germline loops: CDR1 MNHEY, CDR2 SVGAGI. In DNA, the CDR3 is TGTGCCAGCAGTTACTCAGGGACAGGGAAGGAAAAACTGTTTTTT. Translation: CASSYSGTGKEKLFF.

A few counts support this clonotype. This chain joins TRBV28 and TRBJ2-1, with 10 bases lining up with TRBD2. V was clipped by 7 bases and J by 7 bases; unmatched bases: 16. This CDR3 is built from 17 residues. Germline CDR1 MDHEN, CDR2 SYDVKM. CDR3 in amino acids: CASTWWEGSGRRNEQFF. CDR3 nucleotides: TGTGCCAGCACCTGGTGGGAAGGTAGCGGGAGGCGGAATGAGCAGTTCTTC.

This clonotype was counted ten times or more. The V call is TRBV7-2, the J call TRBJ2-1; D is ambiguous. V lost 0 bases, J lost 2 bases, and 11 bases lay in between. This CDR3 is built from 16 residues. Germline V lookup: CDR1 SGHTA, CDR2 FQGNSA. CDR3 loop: CASSLALITAYNEQFF. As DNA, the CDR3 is TGTGCCAGCAGCTTAGCGCTCATAACGGCCTACAATGAGCAGTTCTTC.

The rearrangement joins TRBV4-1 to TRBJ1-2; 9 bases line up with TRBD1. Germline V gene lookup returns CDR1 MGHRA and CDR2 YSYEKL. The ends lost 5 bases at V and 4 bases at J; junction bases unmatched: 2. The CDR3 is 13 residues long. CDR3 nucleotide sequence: TGCGCCAGCAGCGGGACAGGGTTCTATGGCTACACCTTC. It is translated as CASSGTGFYGYTF.

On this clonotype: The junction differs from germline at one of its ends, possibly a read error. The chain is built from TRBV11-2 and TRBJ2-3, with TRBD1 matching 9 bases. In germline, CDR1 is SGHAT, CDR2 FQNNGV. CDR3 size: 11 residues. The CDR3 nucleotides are TGTGCCAGCAGCTCACAAAGGGACAGGGATTTT. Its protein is CASSSQRDRDF.

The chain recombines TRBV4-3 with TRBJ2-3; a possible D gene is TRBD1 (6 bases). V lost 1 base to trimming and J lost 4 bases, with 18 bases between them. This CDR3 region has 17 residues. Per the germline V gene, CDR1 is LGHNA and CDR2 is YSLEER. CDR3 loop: CASSQGGSGVVADTQYF. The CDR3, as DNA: TGCGCCAGCAGCCAAGGAGGGTCAGGGGTTGTGGCAGATACGCAGTATTTT.

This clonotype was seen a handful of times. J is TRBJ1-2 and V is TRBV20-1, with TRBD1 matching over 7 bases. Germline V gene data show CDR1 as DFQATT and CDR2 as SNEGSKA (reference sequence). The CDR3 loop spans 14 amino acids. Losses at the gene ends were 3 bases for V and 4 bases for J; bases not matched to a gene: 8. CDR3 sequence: CSAREGQRTYGYTF. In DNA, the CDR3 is TGCAGTGCTAGGGAGGGACAGAGGACCTATGGCTACACCTTC.

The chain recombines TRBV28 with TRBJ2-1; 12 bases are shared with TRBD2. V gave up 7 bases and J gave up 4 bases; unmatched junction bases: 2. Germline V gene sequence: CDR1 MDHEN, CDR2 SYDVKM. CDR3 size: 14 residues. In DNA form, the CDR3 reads TGTGCCAGCAAGCTAGCGGGAGGGTACAATGAGCAGTTCTTC. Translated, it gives CASKLAGGYNEQFF.

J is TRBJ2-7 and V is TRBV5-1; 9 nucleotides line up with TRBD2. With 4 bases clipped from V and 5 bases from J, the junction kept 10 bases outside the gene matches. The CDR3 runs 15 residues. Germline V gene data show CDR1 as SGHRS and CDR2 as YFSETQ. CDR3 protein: CASSPSVASGDEQYF. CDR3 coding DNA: TGCGCCAGCAGCCCCAGTGTGGCTAGCGGGGACGAGCAGTACTTC.

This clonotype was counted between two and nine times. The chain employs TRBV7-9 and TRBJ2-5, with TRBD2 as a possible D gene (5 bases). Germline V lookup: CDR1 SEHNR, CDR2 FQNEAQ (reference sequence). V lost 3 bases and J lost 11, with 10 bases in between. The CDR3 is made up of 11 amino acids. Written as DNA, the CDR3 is TGTGCCAGCAGCTTGACTAACCAGCAGTACTTC. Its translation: CASSLTNQQYF.

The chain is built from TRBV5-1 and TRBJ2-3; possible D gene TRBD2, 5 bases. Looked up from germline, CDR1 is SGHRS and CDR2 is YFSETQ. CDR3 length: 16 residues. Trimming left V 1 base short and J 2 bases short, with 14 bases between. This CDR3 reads CASSLWRADDTDTQYF. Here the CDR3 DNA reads TGCGCCAGCAGCTTGTGGCGGGCCGACGACACAGATACGCAGTATTTT. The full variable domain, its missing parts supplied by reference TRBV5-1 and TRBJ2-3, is KAGVTQTPRYLIKTRGQQVTLSCSPISGHRSVSWYQQTPGQGLQFLFEYFSETQRNKGNFPGRFSGRQFSNSRSEMNVSTLELGDSALYLCASSLWRADDTDTQYFGPGTRLTVL.

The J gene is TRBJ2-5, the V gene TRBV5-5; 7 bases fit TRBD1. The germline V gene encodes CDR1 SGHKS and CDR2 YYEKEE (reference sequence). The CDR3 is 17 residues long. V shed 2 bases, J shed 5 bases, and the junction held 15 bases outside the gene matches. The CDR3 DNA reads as TGTGCCAGCAGCTTTCGCTTCATAGGGGGCGAGGTCGAGACCCAGTACTTC. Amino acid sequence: CASSFRFIGGEVETQYF.

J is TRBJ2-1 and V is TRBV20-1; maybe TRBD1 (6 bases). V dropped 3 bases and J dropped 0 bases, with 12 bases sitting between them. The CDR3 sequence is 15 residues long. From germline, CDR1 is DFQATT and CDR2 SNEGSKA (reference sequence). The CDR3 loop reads CSASDRDISYNEQFF. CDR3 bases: TGCAGTGCTAGCGACCGGGACATCTCCTACAATGAGCAGTTCTTC.

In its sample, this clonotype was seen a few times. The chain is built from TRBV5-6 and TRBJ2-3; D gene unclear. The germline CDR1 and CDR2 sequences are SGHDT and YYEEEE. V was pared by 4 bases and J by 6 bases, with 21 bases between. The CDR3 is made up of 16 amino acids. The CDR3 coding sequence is TGTGCCAGCAGCCGATCAATCGGCGCCTCCGGGGATACGCAGTATTTT. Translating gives CASSRSIGASGDTQYF.